These 27 T cell receptor beta chains were sequenced from one sample in a study of vaccination effects on CD4 cells after COVID-19. TCRdb keeps only in-frame clones here, not all; method: immunoSEQ multiplex PCR. The sample contains about 34,000 clones, less than 80% of which appear only once. Antigen-specific CD4+ T cells were first expanded with viral peptide pools by the ViraFEST assay and only then sequenced. CD4+ T cell isolation took place after 10 days of culture. The healthy vaccine recipients, who had no prior SARS-CoV-2 infection, showed negative nucleocapsid antibodies. These TCRs' antigens remain unknown. The specimen was CD4+ T cells from PBMCs cultured with HCoV-OC43 spike peptides, collected before COVID-19 vaccination. Subset denoted: HCoV-OC43 spike overlapping peptide pool stimulation. Receptor source: a human donor who received a COVID-19 vaccine.

This clone was seen just once. The chain joins TRBV27 to TRBJ2-1; the D gene is possibly TRBD1 (6 bases). V gave up 9 bases and J gave up 3 bases, with 15 bases separating them. Germline V gene lookup returns CDR1 MNHEY and CDR2 SMNVEV (reference sequence). The CDR3 runs to 14 residues. The chain's CDR3 is CASKKTGVYNEQFF. Written as DNA, the CDR3 is TGTGCCAGTAAAAAGACAGGTGTCTACAATGAGCAGTTCTTC.

The rearrangement uses TRBV9 and TRBJ2-1; 11 bases map to TRBD1. The CDR3 totals 14 residues. J was trimmed by 10 bases and V by 3 bases; bases with no gene match: 6. Germline CDR1 is SGDLS and CDR2 is YYNGEE. CDR3 DNA sequence: TGTGCCAGCAGCGGAGGACAGGGGGCAGGGGAGCAGTTCTTC. It yields the protein CASSGGQGAGEQFF.

The chain links TRBV5-1 to TRBJ1-3; TRBD1 matches at 7 bases. Germline-derived CDR1 and CDR2 are SGHRS and YFSETQ. Germline trimming cut 0 bases from V and 0 bases from J; bases unmatched to any gene: 6. The CDR3 is 17 residues long. The DNA of the CDR3 is TGCGCCAGCAGCTTGGGTTCCCGGGACAGCTCTGGAAACACCATATATTTT. Translation gives CASSLGSRDSSGNTIYF.

This chain joins TRBV11-2 and TRBJ1-5; D might be TRBD1 (5 bases). Looked up from germline, CDR1 is SGHAT and CDR2 is FQNNGV. Trimming cost V 1 base and J 5 bases, with 6 bases left between them. The CDR3 is 13 residues long. The CDR3 DNA follows: TGTGCCAGCAGCTTAGGGGGCCATCAGCCCCAGCATTTT. It encodes CASSLGGHQPQHF.

The chain has TRBV11-2 and TRBJ1-1, with 8 bases fitting TRBD1. The germline CDR1 and CDR2 sequences are SGHAT and FQNNGV. With 3 bases clipped from V and 0 bases from J, the junction kept 12 bases outside the gene matches. This CDR3 region has 18 residues. The CDR3 region has the DNA TGTGCCAGCAGCTTGCGGACAGGGACGGACAGCATGAACACTGAAGCTTTCTTT. This encodes CASSLRTGTDSMNTEAFF.

The chain employs TRBV15 and TRBJ2-5, with D possibly matching TRBD2 (5 bases). The CDR3 extends over 12 amino acids. Germline V gene sequence: CDR1 LNHNV, CDR2 YYDKDF (reference sequence). Trimming cost V 4 bases and J 5 bases, with 8 bases left between them. The DNA of the CDR3 is TGTGCCACCAGCATGGCGGGCGAGACCCAGTACTTC. It yields the protein CATSMAGETQYF.

The CDR3 region is CASSSRQTLSGANVLTF. The DNA of the CDR3 is TGTGCCAGCAGTTCGAGACAGACTCTCTCTGGGGCCAACGTCCTGACTTTC. This sequence joins TRBV27 and TRBJ2-6; tentatively, D is TRBD1 (5 bases). The V end lost 4 bases, the J end lost 0 bases, and 13 bases lay between the germline ends. The CDR3 spans 17 residues. Germline values: CDR1 MNHEY, CDR2 SMNVEV (reference sequence).

This chain links TRBV18 with TRBJ1-1; D ambiguous. This CDR3 spans 13 amino acids. Per germline, CDR1 KGHSH and CDR2 LQKENI. The V end lost 3 bases, the J end lost 1 base, and 6 bases lay between the germline ends. The CDR3: CASSPTTNTEAFF. CDR3 in DNA: TGTGCCAGCTCACCTACAACGAACACTGAAGCTTTCTTT. Full variable domain (outside the CDR3, taken from reference TRBV18 and TRBJ1-1): NAGVMQNPRHLVRRRGQEARLRCSPMKGHSHVYWYRQLPEEGLKFMVYLQKENIIDESGMPKERFSAEFPKEGPSILRIQQVVRGDSAAYFCASSPTTNTEAFFGQGTRLTVV.

The chain employs TRBV24-1 and TRBJ1-4; D ambiguous. V dropped 9 bases and J dropped 8 bases, with 9 bases sitting between them. Looked up from germline, CDR1 is KGHDR and CDR2 is SFDVKD. This CDR3 is built from 11 residues. CDR3 loop: CATGNREKLFF. The DNA for the CDR3 is TGTGCCACCGGTAATAGGGAAAAACTGTTTTTT.

The chain employs TRBV15 and TRBJ2-2, with TRBD1 matching over 9 bases. V shed 6 bases, J shed 2 bases, and the junction held 7 bases outside the gene matches. This CDR3 is 16 amino acids long. Germline V gene data show CDR1 as LNHNV and CDR2 as YYDKDF (reference sequence). The CDR3 loop reads CATRTGTGTNTGELFF. The CDR3 DNA reads TGTGCCACCAGGACCGGGACAGGGACAAACACCGGGGAGCTGTTTTTT. Supplemented by reference TRBV15 and TRBJ2-2, the full variable domain reads DAMVIQNPRYQVTQFGKPVTLSCSQTLNHNVMYWYQQKSSQAPKLLFHYYDKDFNNEADTPDNFQSRRPNTSFCFLDIRSPGLGDTAMYLCATRTGTGTNTGELFFGEGSRLTVL.

The chain joins TRBV18 to TRBJ1-2; a possible D gene is TRBD1 (5 bases). CDR1 KGHSH and CDR2 LQKENI come from the germline V gene. The V and J ends lost 3 bases and 7 bases respectively, with 15 bases between them. The CDR3 is 14 residues long. Written as DNA, the CDR3 is TGTGCCAGCTCACCTAAACAGGTTTCTAGTGGCTACACCTTC. This encodes CASSPKQVSSGYTF.

V is TRBV6-5 and J is TRBJ1-4; D remains unclear. Germline lookup yields CDR1 MNHEY and CDR2 SVGAGI. Trimming cost V 4 bases and J 0 bases, with 3 bases left between them. The CDR3 length is 13 residues. The CDR3 is CASSSTTNEKLFF. The CDR3 region has the DNA TGTGCCAGCAGTTCGACAACTAATGAAAAACTGTTTTTT.

This chain joins TRBV18 and TRBJ1-1, with a weak D call TRBD1 (5 bases). The CDR3 totals 14 residues. Looked up from germline, CDR1 is KGHSH and CDR2 is LQKENI. The V gene lost 8 bases and the J gene lost 1 base, with 14 bases spanning the gap. CDR3 in DNA: TGTGCCAGCACGAGACAGCAGCAGAACACTGAAGCTTTCTTT. Its translation is CASTRQQQNTEAFF.

This chain uses TRBV7-9 with TRBJ1-2; the D is unclear. CDR1 is SEHNR and CDR2 is FQNEAQ in the germline V gene (reference sequence). This CDR3 is 12 amino acids long. The V end was cut by 1 base, the J end by 5 bases, with 5 bases between. The CDR3 coding sequence is TGTGCCAGCAGCTTAGTAGGGTATGGCTACACCTTC. This sequence encodes CASSLVGYGYTF.

The V call is TRBV12-3 or TRBV12-4, the J call TRBJ2-7, with D hard to call. V shed 3 bases and J shed 2 bases, with 8 bases lying between them. This CDR3 region has 13 residues. The CDR3, as DNA: TGTGCCAGCAGTTTTAGAGGCCCCTACGAGCAGTACTTC. As protein: CASSFRGPYEQYF.

The chain combines TRBV11-2 with TRBJ2-7; D is uncertain. CDR1 is SGHAT and CDR2 is FQNNGV in the germline V gene. The germline V and J ends were trimmed by 1 base and 5 bases, with 3 bases remaining between them. The length of the CDR3 is 11 residues. The CDR3 DNA reads TGTGCCAGCAGCTTAGTAAACGAGCAGTACTTC. Encoded protein: CASSLVNEQYF.

The genes are TRBV9 and TRBJ2-3; D remains unclear. The CDR3 runs to 13 residues. Per germline, CDR1 SGDLS and CDR2 YYNGEE. V was shortened by 0 bases and J by 3 bases, with 5 bases between the two germline ends. CDR3 DNA sequence: TGTGCCAGCAGCGTAGATGGAACAGATACGCAGTATTTT. This sequence encodes CASSVDGTDTQYF.

In its sample, this clone was seen once. The chain links TRBV28 to TRBJ2-1, with D possibly being TRBD2 (6 bases). Per germline, CDR1 MDHEN and CDR2 SYDVKM. V was clipped by 9 bases and J by 6 bases, with 18 bases between them. The CDR3 has 14 amino acids. The chain's CDR3 is CASFSLGGANEQFF. The CDR3 nucleotides read TGTGCCAGTTTCAGTTTGGGGGGAGCCAATGAGCAGTTCTTC.

The CDR3 region is CASSQGGDRENIQYF. In DNA, the CDR3 is TGTGCCAGCAGCCAAGGGGGGGACAGGGAAAACATTCAGTACTTC. The gene calls are TRBV4-2 and TRBJ2-4, with TRBD1 identical over 9 bases. J lost 5 bases, V lost 1 base, and 3 bases had no gene match. CDR1 and CDR2 from the germline V gene are LGHNA and YNFKEQ. This CDR3 contains 15 residues.

CDR3 sequence reads: CASSVRGTEAFF. The DNA of the CDR3 is TGTGCCAGCAGTGTCAGGGGCACTGAAGCTTTCTTT. The V gene is TRBV2, the J gene TRBJ1-1; possibly TRBD1 for D (6 bases). In germline, CDR1 is SNHLY, CDR2 FYNNEI. This CDR3 spans 12 amino acids. Trimming removed 4 bases from V and 4 bases from J, with 7 bases in between.

This clone came up a few times. This chain connects TRBV21-1 to TRBJ1-1; the table's TRBD1 call for D was not verified on the DNA. TRBV21-1 constitutes a pseudogene. This CDR3 contains 14 residues. CDR3 residues: CASRDRVKNTEAFF. DNA for the CDR3: TGTGCCAGCAGAGACAGGGTAAAGAACACTGAAGCTTTCTTT.

This chain joins TRBV28 and TRBJ2-7, with 8 bases aligning to TRBD2. The germline CDR1 and CDR2 sequences are MDHEN and SYDVKM. The trim removed 3 bases at V and 7 bases at J, leaving 8 bases unmatched. The CDR3 is 14 amino acids. The CDR3 nucleotides are TGTGCCAGCAGTTTGGGACTAGGTCTCTTGGAGCAGTACTTC. This translates into CASSLGLGLLEQYF.

The gene calls are TRBV5-4 and TRBJ2-1; D gene ambiguous. Between the trimmed V and J ends, which lost 4 bases and 1 base, there was a span of 9 bases. CDR1 and CDR2 from the germline V gene are SGHNT and YYREEE (reference sequence). The CDR3 contains 14 residues. The CDR3, as DNA: TGTGCCAGCAGCCCGGCTCTATCCTACAATGAGCAGTTCTTC. It codes for CASSPALSYNEQFF.

The rearrangement links TRBV28 to TRBJ2-5; TRBD2 is a possible D gene (6 bases). The CDR3 has 14 amino acids. Germline V gives CDR1 MDHEN, CDR2 SYDVKM. V was pared by 5 bases and J by 5 bases, with 15 bases between. CDR3 sequence reads: CASSPPRGFETQYF. For the CDR3, the DNA is TGTGCCAGCAGTCCACCCCGGGGGTTCGAGACCCAGTACTTC.

This chain links TRBV6-5 with TRBJ2-1; D remains ambiguous. The CDR3 totals 14 residues. Trimming stripped 6 bases from V and 8 bases from J, with 17 bases between. Germline CDR1 reads MNHEY; CDR2 reads SVGAGI. CDR3 nucleotides: TGTGCCAGCAGGAAACACAGCCCATGGGATGAGCAGTTCTTC. Translation gives CASRKHSPWDEQFF.

The V gene is TRBV10-2, the J gene TRBJ1-6, with D uncertain. Germline V lookup: CDR1 WSHSY, CDR2 SAAADI. CDR3 length: 13 residues. V was pared by 7 bases and J by 11 bases, with 15 bases between. The CDR3 coding sequence is TGCGCCAGCACCGAGGGCAGGCCCGCACCCCTCCACTTT. This encodes CASTEGRPAPLHF.

The chain joins TRBV19 to TRBJ2-5, with 7 nucleotides matching TRBD2. The CDR3 is made up of 14 amino acids. In germline, CDR1 is LNHDA, CDR2 SQIVND (reference sequence). Trimming removed 5 bases from V and 5 bases from J; junction bases left unmatched: 8. DNA of the CDR3: TGTGCCAGTAGTGTCGACCCCGGGAGGGAGACCCAGTACTTC. This translates into CASSVDPGRETQYF.